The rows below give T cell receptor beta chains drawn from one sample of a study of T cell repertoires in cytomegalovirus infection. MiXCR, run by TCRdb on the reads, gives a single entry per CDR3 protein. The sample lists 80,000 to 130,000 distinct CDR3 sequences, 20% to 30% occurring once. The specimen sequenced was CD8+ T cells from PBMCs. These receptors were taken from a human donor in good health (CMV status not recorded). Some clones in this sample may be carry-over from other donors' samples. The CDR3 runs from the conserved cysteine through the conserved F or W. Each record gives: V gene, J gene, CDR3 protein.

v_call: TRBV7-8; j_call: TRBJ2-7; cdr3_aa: CASSLGGGGAEQYF
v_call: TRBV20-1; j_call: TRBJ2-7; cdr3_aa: CSARDRGYSYEQYF
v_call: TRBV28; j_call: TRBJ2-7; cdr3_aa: CASSLGLAYEQYF
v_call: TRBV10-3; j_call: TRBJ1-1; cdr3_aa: CATTTNTEAFF
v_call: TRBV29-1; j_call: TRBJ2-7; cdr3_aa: CSVGTGSSYEQYF
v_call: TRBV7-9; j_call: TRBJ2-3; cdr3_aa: CASSPPGGVSTDTQYF
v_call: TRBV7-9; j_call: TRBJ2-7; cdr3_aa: CASSPGTGNTYEQYF
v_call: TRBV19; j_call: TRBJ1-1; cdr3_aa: CASNMNTEAFF
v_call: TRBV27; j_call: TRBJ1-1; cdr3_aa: CASSLAGQLNTEAFF
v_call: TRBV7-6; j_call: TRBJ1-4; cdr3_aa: CASSPFATNEKLFF
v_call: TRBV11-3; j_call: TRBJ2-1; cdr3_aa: CASSFPGATYNEQFF
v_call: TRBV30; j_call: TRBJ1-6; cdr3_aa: CAWRGDIYSPLHF
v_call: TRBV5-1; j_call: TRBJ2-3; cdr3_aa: CASSPRDRGTDTQYF
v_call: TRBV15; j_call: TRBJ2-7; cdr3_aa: CATTLDRGDEQYF